Presented here are 18 T cell receptor beta chains from one specimen sequenced in a study of T cells in Graves' hyperthyroidism and ophthalmopathy. Amplification targeted TCR beta CDR3 regions from RNA transcripts. A first-round RT-PCR of the TCR CDR3 used the HTBI primer set. One entry per CDR3 protein results from TCRdb running MiXCR on the multiplex PCR reads. The sample holds under 130,000 distinct CDR3 sequences, 45% to 50% seen once. The sample taken for sequencing was blood. These receptors originate from a man between 40 and 49 years old with Graves' hyperthyroidism.

Of note for this clonotype: The CDR3 carries no conserved terminal phenylalanine or tryptophan, so it likely arises from a read error. The limits of the CDR3 on the DNA are not certain, so only TCRdb's listed CDR3 is given. This rearrangement joins TRBV7-9 to TRBJ2-7; the table's D call, TRBD2, has no DNA check behind it. Germline-derived CDR1 and CDR2 are SEHNR and FQNEAQ (reference sequence). Inclusive of both ends, the CDR3 amounts to 10 amino acids. This chain's CDR3 is CASSPPGLAG.

There are many counts of this clonotype. The gene calls are TRBV6-5 and TRBJ1-5, with D hard to call. Germline V gene lookup returns CDR1 MNHEY and CDR2 SVGAGI. The length of the CDR3 is 13 residues. V lost 6 bases to trimming and J lost 1 base, with 7 bases between them. The CDR3 sequence: CASSRDSNQPQHF. The CDR3 coding sequence is TGTGCCAGCAGCCGTGACAGCAATCAGCCCCAGCATTTT.

This chain joins TRBV7-9 and TRBJ2-5; 11 positions match TRBD2. The CDR3 has 15 residues. The trim removed 3 bases at V and 5 bases at J, leaving 5 bases unmatched. Germline V gene sequence: CDR1 SEHNR, CDR2 FQNEAQ (reference sequence). The CDR3 loop is CASSFRSSGGETQYF. CDR3 DNA: TGTGCCAGCAGCTTTCGATCTAGCGGGGGGGAGACCCAGTACTTC.

For this clonotype: A much larger clone is a single base away; this may be a read error. The V and J genes are TRBV6-1 and TRBJ1-4; possible D gene TRBD1, 5 bases. The V and J ends lost 10 bases and 7 bases respectively, with 16 bases between them. The CDR3 has 13 residues. Germline CDR1 reads MNHNS; CDR2 reads SASEGT. The CDR3 loop is CAIRAGGSEKLFF. DNA of the CDR3: TGTGCCATCCGGGCGGGGGGTAGTGAAAAACTGTTTTTT.

As concerns this clonotype: Sequence at one end of the junction differs from germline and may be a read error. This chain uses TRBV19 with TRBJ2-6, with TRBD2 as a possible D gene (6 bases). CDR3 length: 15 residues. Germline CDR1 and CDR2: LNHDA and SQIVND (reference sequence). Here the CDR3 reads CASSLKGTGANVRTF. CDR3 sequence (DNA): TGTGCCAGCAGCCTTAAAGGGACTGGGGCCAACGTCCGGACTTTC.

For this clonotype: Its ends do not fully match the called genes, so a read error is possible. The chain recombines TRBV20-1 with TRBJ2-5, with D tentatively TRBD2 (6 bases). The CDR3 is made up of 12 amino acids. Per germline, CDR1 DFQATT and CDR2 SNEGSKA (reference sequence). The CDR3 here is CSAPIAEETQNF. The CDR3 coding sequence is TGCAGTGCACCGATAGCGGAAGAGACCCAGAACTTC.

This clonotype was counted ten times or more. The J gene is TRBJ2-3, the V gene TRBV6-1; no definite D call. Germline V CDR1 and CDR2: MNHNS, SASEGT. The CDR3 consists of 15 residues. With 7 bases removed from V and 4 bases from J, the gap between germline ends came to 18 bases. CDR3 region: CASTHPVAPSDTQYF. The CDR3 DNA is TGTGCCAGCACTCACCCAGTAGCCCCATCAGATACGCAGTATTTT.

This clonotype showed up many times. As DNA, the CDR3 is TGTGCCAGCAGTCGGGAGATTAATGAAAAACTGTTTTTT. As protein: CASSREINEKLFF. The genes are TRBV2 and TRBJ1-4, with unresolved D. Per germline, CDR1 SNHLY and CDR2 FYNNEI. The CDR3 is 13 residues long. V lost 5 bases to trimming and J lost 4 bases, with 8 bases between them. Based on the CDR3 plus reference TRBV2 and TRBJ1-4, the full variable domain is EPEVTQTPSHQVTQMGQEVILRCVPISNHLYFYWYRQILGQKVEFLVSFYNNEISEKSEIFDDQFSVERPDGSNFTLKIRSTKLEDSAMYFCASSREINEKLFFGSGTQLSVL.

This clonotype was detected only a few times. The chain is built from TRBV28 and TRBJ2-1, with 14 bases that match TRBD2. The CDR3 consists of 14 residues. CDR1 and CDR2 (germline): MDHEN, SYDVKM. V trimming: 5 bases; J trimming: 9 bases; junction bases outside the gene matches: 3. CDR3 loop: CASSTGLAGGEQFF. The CDR3 DNA reads as TGTGCCAGCAGTACCGGACTAGCGGGAGGTGAGCAGTTCTTC.

The CDR3 nucleotides are TGTGCCCTGGACAGGGACAATTCACCCCTCCACTTT. Its translation is CALDRDNSPLHF. The rearrangement joins TRBV24-1 to TRBJ1-6, with 8 bases lining up with TRBD1. J lost 7 bases, V lost 12 bases, and 4 bases had no gene match. The V gene's germline CDR1 is KGHDR and CDR2 SFDVKD. The CDR3 runs to 12 residues.

This clonotype showed up many times. The chain uses TRBV11-3 and TRBJ1-6; no clear D. The CDR3 has 13 residues. V dropped 6 bases and J dropped 8 bases, with 11 bases sitting between them. CDR1 and CDR2 (germline): SGHNT, YENEEA. The CDR3 is CASRAAMDSPLHF. DNA of the CDR3: TGTGCCAGCAGGGCCGCAATGGATTCACCCCTCCACTTT.

This clonotype was detected many times. The chain employs TRBV2 and TRBJ1-2; D gene unclear. The CDR3 sequence is 14 residues long. Germline values: CDR1 SNHLY, CDR2 FYNNEI. Trimming left V 5 bases short and J 1 base short, with 11 bases between. The CDR3 here is CASSLRLVNYGYTF. CDR3 sequence (DNA): TGTGCCAGCAGTCTCCGACTCGTTAACTATGGCTACACCTTC.

In its sample, this clonotype ranks as medium-sized. The chain links TRBV7-6 to TRBJ2-7; perhaps TRBD1 as D (6 bases). The V end was cut by 3 bases, the J end by 2 bases, with 14 bases between. Germline V gives CDR1 SGHVS, CDR2 FNYEAQ. The CDR3 sequence is 15 residues long. The CDR3 reads CASSFGTGLTYEQYF. The CDR3 DNA is TGTGCCAGCAGCTTCGGTACAGGGCTAACCTACGAGCAGTACTTC.

Many counts were recorded for this clonotype. This chain uses TRBV13 with TRBJ2-1, with D perhaps matching TRBD2 (7 bases). The CDR3 spans 16 residues. The germline V and J ends were trimmed by 5 bases and 8 bases, with 22 bases remaining between them. CDR1 is PRHDT and CDR2 is FYEKMQ in the germline V gene (reference sequence). The DNA of the CDR3 is TGTGCCAGCAGCGATAGGCCTTTGCGGGGGCAGGATGAGCAGTTCTTC. This gives the protein CASSDRPLRGQDEQFF.

This clonotype has a count of ten or more. This rearrangement joins TRBV6-5 to TRBJ2-7, with 8 nucleotides matching TRBD1. Trimming cost V 6 bases and J 7 bases; bases outside gene matches: 11. Germline CDR1 is MNHEY and CDR2 is SVGAGI. The CDR3 has 14 amino acids. CDR3 in DNA: TGTGCCAGCAGGCTACTATCGACAGGGGAAGAGCAGTACTTC. It specifies CASRLLSTGEEQYF.

The sample holds many counts of this clonotype. The rearrangement joins TRBV12-3 or TRBV12-4 to TRBJ2-2; D remains ambiguous. V dropped 6 bases and J dropped 3 bases, with 11 bases sitting between them. The CDR3 is 14 amino acids. DNA of the CDR3: TGTGCCAGCAGCTTGGGTGGGGACACCGGGGAGCTGTTTTTT. Encoded protein: CASSLGGDTGELFF.

The chain joins TRBV6-5 to TRBJ2-3; the match to TRBD1 covers 9 bases. Germline V gene lookup returns CDR1 MNHEY and CDR2 SVGAGI. The CDR3 spans 14 residues. V dropped 6 bases and J dropped 5; count of bases not matched to a gene: 6. The CDR3 sequence: CASSMGQGIDTQYF. The CDR3 region has the DNA TGTGCCAGCAGCATGGGACAGGGAATAGATACGCAGTATTTT.

This clonotype was detected ten times or more. The chain couples TRBV20-1 to TRBJ1-5, with 7 nucleotides matching TRBD1. J lost 1 base, V lost 6 bases, and 6 bases had no gene match. The CDR3 covers 14 residues. Germline V gene data show CDR1 as DFQATT and CDR2 as SNEGSKA (reference sequence). CDR3 bases: TGCAGTGCGACCCGGGACAGAAGCAATCAGCCCCAGCATTTT. It encodes CSATRDRSNQPQHF.